Listed here are 27 T cell receptor beta chains from one sample, sequenced in a study of cytomegalovirus exposure and HLA in healthy donors. The PCR contained 60 Vbeta and 13 Jbeta primers. Repertoires were generated with immunoSEQ multiplex PCR, while TCRdb's copy carries only in-frame clones and drops some. Here the sample spans some 160,000 clones, over 60% being singletons. Sequenced sample: PBMCs. The receptor source for this set is a man aged 40-49 years in good health and CMV-seronegative.

On this clone: One end of the junction does not line up with germline, which may come from a read error. The chain links TRBV7-9 to TRBJ2-7; 10 positions match TRBD1. Germline assignment: CDR1 SEHNR and CDR2 FQNEAQ (reference sequence). This CDR3 comprises 12 residues. The CDR3: CSSEGTGDEQYF. For the CDR3, the DNA is TGTTCCAGCGAGGGGACAGGGGACGAGCAGTACTTC.

The chain joins TRBV6-6 to TRBJ1-5; 8 bases align to TRBD1. The CDR3 sequence is 15 residues long. The junction had 6 bases not matched to a gene; V was cut back by 3 bases and J by 5 bases. Germline V gives CDR1 MNHNY, CDR2 SVGAGI (reference sequence). CDR3 amino acids: CASSYTSGGDQPQHF. The CDR3 nucleotides are TGTGCCAGCAGTTATACGTCAGGGGGCGATCAGCCCCAGCATTTT.

A note on this clone: One end of the junction does not line up with germline, which may come from a read error. CDR3 in amino acids: CASSLVPGQGGLSF. The CDR3 DNA reads TGTGCCAGCAGCTTAGTCCCGGGACAGGGGGGGCTCTCCTTC. The chain joins TRBV13 to TRBJ1-2; 11 bases agree with TRBD1. The CDR3 consists of 14 residues. Germline V gene lookup returns CDR1 PRHDT and CDR2 FYEKMQ (reference sequence).

The chain links TRBV9 to TRBJ2-5, with 7 bases aligning to TRBD1. V was clipped by 0 bases and J by 1 base; unmatched bases: 0. In germline, CDR1 is SGDLS, CDR2 YYNGEE. This CDR3 has 14 amino acids. This chain's CDR3 is CASSVGQGQETQYF. As DNA, the CDR3 is TGTGCCAGCAGCGTAGGACAGGGCCAAGAGACCCAGTACTTC.

The V gene is TRBV7-8, the J gene TRBJ1-2, with D perhaps TRBD1 (5 bases). CDR3 length: 16 residues. Germline assignment: CDR1 SGHVS and CDR2 FQNEAQ. Trimming cost V 0 bases and J 4 bases, with 15 bases left between them. CDR3 protein: CASSLAKGPGGYGYTF. The CDR3 DNA sequence: TGTGCCAGCAGCTTAGCAAAAGGACCGGGGGGCTATGGCTACACCTTC.

The chain recombines TRBV18 with TRBJ2-2; 7 bases map to TRBD1. After removal of 3 bases from V and 1 base from J, the junction contained 2 bases not matched to a gene. Germline V gene sequence: CDR1 KGHSH, CDR2 LQKENI. CDR3 size: 15 residues. CDR3 region: CASSPRQGNTGELFF. The CDR3 DNA reads TGTGCCAGCTCACCTCGACAGGGGAACACCGGGGAGCTGTTTTTT.

This chain connects TRBV6-5 to TRBJ2-1; TRBD2 aligns across 12 bases. Losses at the gene ends were 8 bases for V and 10 bases for J; bases not matched to a gene: 9. Per the germline V gene, CDR1 is MNHEY and CDR2 is SVGAGI. The CDR3 spans 14 residues. The CDR3 loop reads CASLAGGPFGEQFF. As DNA, the CDR3 is TGTGCCAGCCTAGCGGGAGGGCCCTTTGGGGAGCAGTTCTTC.

The chain has TRBV6-1 and TRBJ1-3; D may be TRBD1 (6 bases). The germline V gene encodes CDR1 MNHNS and CDR2 SASEGT. V shed 2 bases and J shed 4 bases, with 12 bases lying between them. This CDR3 spans 15 amino acids. CDR3 sequence reads: CASSEYRVKGNTIYF. The CDR3 region has the DNA TGTGCCAGCAGTGAATACAGGGTGAAGGGAAACACCATATATTTT.

CDR3 loop: CASSASGGAAKNIQYF. The DNA of the CDR3 is TGTGCCAGCAGCGCTAGCGGGGGGGCCGCCAAAAACATTCAGTACTTC. The gene calls are TRBV11-2 and TRBJ2-4; 12 bases fit TRBD2. V was clipped by 5 bases and J by 1 base; unmatched bases: 3. In germline, CDR1 is SGHAT, CDR2 FQNNGV. CDR3 size: 16 residues.

V and J are TRBV11-2 and TRBJ2-3; 9 bases are shared with TRBD1. Germline values: CDR1 SGHAT, CDR2 FQNNGV. Trimming took 5 bases from V and 1 from J; bases not matched to a gene: 13. This CDR3 comprises 18 residues. The CDR3, as DNA: TGTGCCAGCAGCCTCGGGGTGTCCTGGACAGGGGGCACAGATACGCAGTATTTT. Amino acids: CASSLGVSWTGGTDTQYF.

The chain is built from TRBV27 and TRBJ2-5, with TRBD1 identical over 8 bases. The CDR3 runs 13 residues. Germline CDR1 is MNHEY and CDR2 is SMNVEV (reference sequence). J was trimmed by 5 bases and V by 6 bases; bases with no gene match: 5. The CDR3 bases are TGTGCCAGCAGGGGGACAGGCCGGGAGACCCAGTACTTC. Protein: CASRGTGRETQYF.

V usage is TRBV6-5 and J usage is TRBJ2-7; 7 nucleotides match TRBD1. Trimming at V came to 5 bases and at J to 6 bases, leaving 4 bases not matched to a gene. The CDR3 consists of 12 residues. Germline CDR1 and CDR2: MNHEY and SVGAGI. CDR3 residues: CASSDRVGEQYF. As DNA, the CDR3 is TGTGCCAGCAGTGACAGGGTGGGCGAGCAGTACTTC.

The chain carries TRBV7-3 and TRBJ2-5, with TRBD2 matching over 11 bases. V gave up 3 bases and J gave up 7 bases; unmatched junction bases: 7. This CDR3 has 15 amino acids. The germline V gene encodes CDR1 SGHTA and CDR2 FQGTGA. The CDR3 bases are TGTGCCAGCAGCTTTGGGACTAGCGGAGGCGGGACCCAGTACTTC. Protein sequence: CASSFGTSGGGTQYF.

V and J are TRBV9 and TRBJ2-1; D perhaps matches TRBD2 (5 bases). V was trimmed by 4 bases and J by 6 bases, leaving 14 bases between them. The germline gives CDR1 SGDLS, CDR2 YYNGEE. This CDR3 is 14 amino acids long. For the CDR3, the DNA is TGTGCCAGCAGCCCCCGGGGAGTTTCCAATGAGCAGTTCTTC. The encoded protein is CASSPRGVSNEQFF.

This clone was picked up one time. The chain joins TRBV5-1 to TRBJ2-7; 8 bases are shared with TRBD2. CDR1 SGHRS and CDR2 YFSETQ come from the germline V gene. The ends lost 4 bases at V and 4 bases at J; junction bases unmatched: 10. The CDR3 spans 15 residues. CDR3 region: CASSPLAGPSYEQYF. CDR3 in DNA: TGCGCCAGCAGCCCATTAGCGGGACCCAGTTACGAGCAGTACTTC.

V is TRBV2 and J is TRBJ1-4; perhaps TRBD1 as D (6 bases). Trimming stripped 6 bases from V and 3 bases from J, with 14 bases between. The V gene's germline CDR1 is SNHLY and CDR2 FYNNEI. The CDR3 has 15 residues. CDR3 sequence: CASRSLQGANEKLFF. The CDR3 coding sequence is TGTGCCAGCAGGTCATTACAGGGCGCTAATGAAAAACTGTTTTTT.

The chain couples TRBV7-6 to TRBJ2-7; 9 positions agree with TRBD2. The germline V gene encodes CDR1 SGHVS and CDR2 FNYEAQ. The CDR3 is 17 amino acids. The V segment lost 4 bases and the J segment 2 bases; nucleotides outside the gene matches: 12. In nucleotides, the CDR3 is TGTGCCAGCAGCTCAGGGGGAGGGGCGGGAGGGACCTACGAGCAGTACTTC. Its protein is CASSSGGGAGGTYEQYF.

V usage is TRBV28 and J usage is TRBJ1-1; D is possibly TRBD1 (5 bases). The CDR3 has 17 amino acids. V shed 2 bases and J shed 4 bases, with 20 bases lying between them. Germline V gene lookup returns CDR1 MDHEN and CDR2 SYDVKM. The CDR3 region has the DNA TGTGCCAGCAGTTTAAGTATCTGGGGCAGGGAGGGCACTGAAGCTTTCTTT. It yields the protein CASSLSIWGREGTEAFF.

A single count supports this clone. The chain employs TRBV7-9 and TRBJ1-1, with 7 nucleotides matching TRBD1. This CDR3 is built from 14 residues. Per germline, CDR1 SEHNR and CDR2 FQNEAQ (reference sequence). With 1 base clipped from V and 5 bases from J, the junction kept 4 bases outside the gene matches. Written as DNA, the CDR3 is TGTGCCAGCAGCTTAGGAGCAGGGGGGACTGAAGCTTTCTTT. Translating it yields CASSLGAGGTEAFF. Supplemented by reference TRBV7-9 and TRBJ1-1, the full variable domain reads DTGVSQNPRHKITKRGQNVTFRCDPISEHNRLYWYRQTLGQGPEFLTYFQNEAQLEKSRLLSDRFSAERPKGSFSTLEIQRTEQGDSAMYLCASSLGAGGTEAFFGQGTRLTVV.

The chain uses TRBV7-2 and TRBJ2-1, with 11 positions matching TRBD2. The CDR3 consists of 15 residues. The junction had 5 bases not matched to a gene; V was cut back by 3 bases and J by 7 bases. CDR1 is SGHTA and CDR2 is FQGNSA in the germline V gene. The CDR3, as DNA: TGTGCCAGCAGCTTGCATAGCGGGGGGGAGAATGAGCAGTTCTTC. Its translation is CASSLHSGGENEQFF.

The rearrangement links TRBV13 to TRBJ2-5; TRBD1 aligns across 11 bases. CDR1 is PRHDT, CDR2 FYEKMQ, per germline (reference sequence). The V and J ends lost 2 bases and 5 bases, in that order; junction bases with no gene match: 7. CDR3 size: 16 residues. In nucleotides, the CDR3 is TGTGCCAGCAGCTTATTTGGACAGGGGGCGGACGAGACCCAGTACTTC. This gives the protein CASSLFGQGADETQYF.

The V call is TRBV7-3, the J call TRBJ2-1, with TRBD2 identical over 8 bases. Germline lookup yields CDR1 SGHTA and CDR2 FQGTGA. V lost 2 bases to trimming and J lost 6 bases; unmatched junction nucleotides: 6. CDR3 size: 15 residues. CDR3 residues: CASSLLAGPSNEQFF. CDR3 nucleotides: TGTGCCAGCAGCTTATTAGCGGGGCCCTCCAATGAGCAGTTCTTC.

The rearrangement links TRBV5-6 to TRBJ1-1; 7 bases agree with TRBD1. Germline CDR1 SGHDT, CDR2 YYEEEE. The CDR3 has 15 residues. V shed 4 bases, J shed 5 bases, and the junction held 11 bases outside the gene matches. CDR3 nucleotides: TGTGCCAGCAGCCCAAGACAGGGAAGGGGTACTGAAGCTTTCTTT. This gives the protein CASSPRQGRGTEAFF.

This chain joins TRBV7-7 and TRBJ2-5, with 8 bases that match TRBD2. Germline CDR1 SSHAT, CDR2 FNYEAQ (reference sequence). The CDR3 consists of 14 residues. The ends lost 1 base at V and 3 bases at J; junction bases unmatched: 1. The CDR3 DNA reads TGTGCCAGCAGCTTAGACGGGGGGGAAGAGACCCAGTACTTC. It yields the protein CASSLDGGEETQYF.

There are a few counts of this clone. V and J are TRBV7-9 and TRBJ1-4; TRBD1 agrees at 7 bases. In germline, CDR1 is SEHNR, CDR2 FQNEAQ (reference sequence). The trim removed 2 bases at V and 7 bases at J, leaving 4 bases unmatched. The CDR3 loop spans 14 amino acids. The CDR3 nucleotides read TGTGCCAGCAGCTTACAGGGGGTGGGTGAAAAACTGTTTTTT. Protein product: CASSLQGVGEKLFF.

This clone was seen only a few times. The chain carries TRBV7-3 and TRBJ2-7; 10 nucleotides match TRBD1. V gave up 5 bases and J gave up 3 bases; unmatched junction bases: 7. The CDR3 is made up of 15 amino acids. Germline-derived CDR1 and CDR2 are SGHTA and FQGTGA. The CDR3 DNA reads as TGTGCCAGCAGCCGCTCCGGGACAGGGGTCTACGAGCAGTACTTC. It encodes CASSRSGTGVYEQYF.

CDR3 loop: CASSLVASGGAETDTQYF. DNA for the CDR3: TGTGCCAGCAGCTTAGTCGCTAGCGGGGGGGCTGAAACAGATACGCAGTATTTT. The genes are TRBV7-2 and TRBJ2-3; 12 bases are a match to TRBD2. The CDR3 runs to 18 residues. Germline lookup yields CDR1 SGHTA and CDR2 FQGNSA. V lost 1 base and J lost 3; bases outside the gene matches: 8.